This T cell receptor (beta chain) was recorded in a study of blood T cell repertoires in COVID-19. Germline CDR1 is SGDLS and CDR2 is YYNGEE. This CDR3 has 15 residues. After removal of 0 bases from V and 9 bases from J, the junction contained 3 bases not matched to a gene. Using immunoSEQ multiplex PCR, the repertoire was profiled, and TCRdb retains in-frame clones only, with some absent. The table shows about 200,000 clones, with 82% occurring only once. Study members were between about 18 and 100 years old and lived in some 22 US regions. This sequence was found in a man aged 35 to 55 who had recovered from COVID-19. The V and J genes are TRBV9 and TRBJ2-1; 13 bases agree with TRBD2. Source material: PBMCs or T cells enriched from blood (not recorded which). In nucleotides, the CDR3 is TGTGCCAGCAGCGTAGGTACTAGCGGGAGGGGTGAGCAGTTCTTC. Protein: CASSVGTSGRGEQFF. Full variable domain (outside the CDR3, taken from reference TRBV9 and TRBJ2-1): DSGVTQTPKHLITATGQRVTLRCSPRSGDLSVYWYQQSLDQGLQFLIQYYNGEERAKGNILERFSAQQFPDLHSELNLSSLELGDSALYFCASSVGTSGRGEQFFGPGTRLTVL.